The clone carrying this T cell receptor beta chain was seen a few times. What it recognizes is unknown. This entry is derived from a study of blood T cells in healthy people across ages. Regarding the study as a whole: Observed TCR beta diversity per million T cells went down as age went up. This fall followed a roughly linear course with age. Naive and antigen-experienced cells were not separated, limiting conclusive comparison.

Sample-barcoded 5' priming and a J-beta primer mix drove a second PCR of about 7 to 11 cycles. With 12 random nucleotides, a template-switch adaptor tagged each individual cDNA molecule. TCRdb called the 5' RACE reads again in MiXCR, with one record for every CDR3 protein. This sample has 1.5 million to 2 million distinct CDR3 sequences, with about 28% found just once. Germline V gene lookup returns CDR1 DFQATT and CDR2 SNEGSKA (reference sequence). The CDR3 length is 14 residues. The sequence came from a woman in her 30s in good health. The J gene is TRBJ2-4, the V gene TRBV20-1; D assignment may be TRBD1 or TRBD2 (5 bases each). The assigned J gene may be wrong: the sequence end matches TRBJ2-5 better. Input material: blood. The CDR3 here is CSARKGTTTETQYF. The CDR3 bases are TGCAGTGCTAGAAAAGGGACCACGACAGAGACCCAGTACTTC.